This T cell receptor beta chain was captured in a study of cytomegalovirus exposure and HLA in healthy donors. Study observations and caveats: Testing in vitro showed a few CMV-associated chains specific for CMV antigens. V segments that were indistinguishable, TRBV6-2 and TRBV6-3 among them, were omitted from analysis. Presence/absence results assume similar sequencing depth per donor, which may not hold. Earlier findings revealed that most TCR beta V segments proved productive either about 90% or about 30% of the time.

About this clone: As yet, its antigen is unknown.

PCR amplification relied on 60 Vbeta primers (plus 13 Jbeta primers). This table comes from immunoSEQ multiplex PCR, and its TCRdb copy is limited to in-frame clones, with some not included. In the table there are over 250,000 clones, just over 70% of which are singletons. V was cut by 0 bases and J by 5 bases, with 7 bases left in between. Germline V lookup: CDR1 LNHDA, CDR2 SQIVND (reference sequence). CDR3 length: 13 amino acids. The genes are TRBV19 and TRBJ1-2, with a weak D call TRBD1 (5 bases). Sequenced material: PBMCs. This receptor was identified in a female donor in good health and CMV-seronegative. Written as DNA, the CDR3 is TGTGCCAGTAGTATAGACAGGGATTATGGCTACACCTTC. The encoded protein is CASSIDRDYGYTF.